The T cell receptor (beta chain) described here comes from a study of blood T cell repertoires in COVID-19. Study as a whole: Samples representing acute and convalescent COVID-19 were sourced from the United States, Italy and Spain. Sources were T cells, B-cell-depleted T cells, or PBMCs; the material itself was cDNA or gDNA.

No more than 2 weeks before study entry, exposed participants had met a case of COVID-19. Only in-frame clones appear in the TCRdb table, and some are missing; sequencing was by immunoSEQ multiplex PCR. The sample lists a few hundred thousand clones; under 90% were seen once. This sequence originates from a woman between 45 and 60 years old who had been exposed to COVID-19. Sequencing input: PBMCs or T cells enriched from blood (not recorded which).

The CDR3 protein is CASSFGDSSGNTIYF. CDR3 coding DNA: TGTGCCAGCAGCTTCGGGGACAGCTCTGGAAACACCATATATTTT. The chain employs TRBV5-6 and TRBJ1-3; TRBD1 agrees at 7 bases. V trimming: 2 bases; J trimming: 0 bases; junction bases outside the gene matches: 2. The germline V gene has CDR1 SGHDT and CDR2 YYEEEE. The CDR3 sequence is 15 residues long.